This section outlines one T cell receptor (beta chain) sequence together with its context. As yet, its antigen is unknown. The sample belongs to a study of T cell responses to AZD1222 COVID-19 vaccine. The overall study: Both about-4-week and about-12-week second-dose recipients were combined. Whole-study findings and limits: Clonal diversity may have been underestimated, and the donors were mostly white British, with more females than males. Spike as a whole was targeted by vaccine-associated CD4 TCRs, dominant at 160-218 and 743-854. Recipients of two AZD1222 doses showed rising Spike-specific TCR breadth and depth.

Germline loops: CDR1 SEHNR, CDR2 FQNEAQ (reference sequence). V lost 6 bases and J lost 8, with 13 bases in between. The CDR3 has 12 amino acids. Sequenced by immunoSEQ multiplex PCR; TCRdb stores in-frame clones only, minus some. Found here are about 100,000 clones, about 93% of them singletons; the top ten hold approximately 4.7%. The chain recombines TRBV7-9 with TRBJ1-2; D perhaps matches TRBD1 (6 bases). The material sequenced was peripheral blood, taken on day 0 of AZD1222 vaccination. The receptor comes from an adult in good health. CDR3 DNA: TGTGCCAGCAGTACTAGACAGGACGGCTACACCTTC. This codes for CASSTRQDGYTF.